These 6 T cell receptor beta chains originate from one sample sequenced in a study of CD8 T cells in acute hepatitis C reinfection. Regarding time point: naive CD8 control sorted from an acute-time-point sample. The repertoire was sequenced with immunoSEQ multiplex PCR; TCRdb's copy has only in-frame clones and lacks some. The profile covers tens of thousands of clones, with around 87% appearing a single time and roughly 0.51% taken by the ten largest. Sequencing input: naive CD8+ T cells from PBMCs. These receptors all come from a man in his thirties or forties with chronic hepatitis C.

This clone was observed a single time. V and J are TRBV2 and TRBJ2-3, with 10 bases that match TRBD2. CDR3 size: 17 residues. J was trimmed by 0 bases and V by 4 bases; bases with no gene match: 7. CDR1 is SNHLY, CDR2 FYNNEI, per germline. The CDR3 is CASSGGTSAGSTDTQYF. As DNA, the CDR3 is TGTGCCAGCAGTGGGGGGACTAGCGCTGGTAGCACAGATACGCAGTATTTT. Full variable domain (rest looked up from reference TRBV2 and TRBJ2-3): EPEVTQTPSHQVTQMGQEVILRCVPISNHLYFYWYRQILGQKVEFLVSFYNNEISEKSEIFDDQFSVERPDGSNFTLKIRSTKLEDSAMYFCASSGGTSAGSTDTQYFGPGTRLTVL.

The chain uses TRBV27 and TRBJ2-7; D is perhaps TRBD1 (6 bases). Trimming took off 3 bases at V and 3 bases at J, with 12 bases between the two ends. This CDR3 contains 14 residues. Germline lookup yields CDR1 MNHEY and CDR2 SMNVEV (reference sequence). CDR3 sequence reads: CASSFQGQVYEQYF. CDR3 nucleotides: TGTGCCAGCAGTTTCCAGGGACAAGTCTACGAGCAGTACTTC.

This clone was recorded only once. The V call is TRBV4-1, the J call TRBJ1-1; tentative D call: TRBD1 (5 bases). CDR1 MGHRA and CDR2 YSYEKL come from the germline V gene. The CDR3 contains 11 residues. Trimming removed 6 bases at V and 5 bases at J, with 7 bases between. CDR3 residues: CASRGGTEAFF. CDR3 coding DNA: TGCGCCAGCAGGGGGGGGACTGAAGCTTTCTTT.

A single count supports this clone. This rearrangement joins TRBV5-1 to TRBJ1-2; TRBD1 matches 9 bases. Germline V gene lookup returns CDR1 SGHRS and CDR2 YFSETQ. The CDR3 has 16 residues. Trimming took 0 bases from V and 5 from J; bases not matched to a gene: 8. The CDR3 sequence: CASSLAGDRVGYGYTF. CDR3 in DNA: TGCGCCAGCAGCTTGGCTGGGGACAGGGTAGGATATGGCTACACCTTC. The whole variable domain, remainder taken from reference TRBV5-1 and TRBJ1-2, is KAGVTQTPRYLIKTRGQQVTLSCSPISGHRSVSWYQQTPGQGLQFLFEYFSETQRNKGNFPGRFSGRQFSNSRSEMNVSTLELGDSALYLCASSLAGDRVGYGYTFGSGTRLTVV.

V gene TRBV27 combines with J gene TRBJ1-5, with 8 bases fitting TRBD1. The CDR3 sequence is 15 residues long. V was clipped by 6 bases and J by 6 bases; unmatched bases: 10. Germline loops: CDR1 MNHEY, CDR2 SMNVEV (reference sequence). The chain's CDR3 is CASSPDRVWGQPQHF. CDR3 in DNA: TGTGCCAGCAGCCCGGACAGGGTTTGGGGTCAGCCCCAGCATTTT.

This chain uses TRBV25-1 with TRBJ2-5, with D possibly TRBD2 on 5 matching bases. Germline CDR1 is MGHDK and CDR2 is SYGVNS. This CDR3 has 15 residues. The ends were cut back, 6 bases at V and 4 bases at J, with 18 bases in the middle. CDR3: CASSPPEGVRETQYF. The CDR3 DNA reads as TGTGCCAGCAGCCCTCCTGAGGGAGTAAGAGAGACCCAGTACTTC.